This TCR beta chain emerged from a study of cytomegalovirus exposure and HLA in healthy donors. Study observations and caveats: At a 0.05 false discovery rate, a later analysis found around 17,000 TCR beta sequences to be associated with HLA alleles. Equally common other TCR beta chains were less clonally expanded than HLA-associated ones, a later analysis found.

Remarks on this clone: Its cognate antigen is unknown.

With 60 Vbeta and 13 Jbeta primers, the PCR was carried out. Only in-frame clones appear in the TCRdb table, and some are missing; sequencing was by immunoSEQ multiplex PCR. There are about 82,000 clones in the sample; over 70% occur only once, and 20% to 25% lies in the top ten. Input material: PBMCs. The clonotype comes from a man under 40 in good health and CMV-seropositive.

The CDR3, as DNA: TGCGCCAGCAGCCGGGGACAGGGGGGCACAGATACGCAGTATTTT. This codes for CASSRGQGGTDTQYF. The rearrangement links TRBV5-1 to TRBJ2-3; 11 nucleotides agree with TRBD1. The CDR3 is made up of 15 amino acids. Germline values: CDR1 SGHRS, CDR2 YFSETQ. V lost 4 bases and J lost 1; bases outside the gene matches: 2. Complete variable domain (other parts from reference TRBV5-1 and TRBJ2-3): KAGVTQTPRYLIKTRGQQVTLSCSPISGHRSVSWYQQTPGQGLQFLFEYFSETQRNKGNFPGRFSGRQFSNSRSEMNVSTLELGDSALYLCASSRGQGGTDTQYFGPGTRLTVL.